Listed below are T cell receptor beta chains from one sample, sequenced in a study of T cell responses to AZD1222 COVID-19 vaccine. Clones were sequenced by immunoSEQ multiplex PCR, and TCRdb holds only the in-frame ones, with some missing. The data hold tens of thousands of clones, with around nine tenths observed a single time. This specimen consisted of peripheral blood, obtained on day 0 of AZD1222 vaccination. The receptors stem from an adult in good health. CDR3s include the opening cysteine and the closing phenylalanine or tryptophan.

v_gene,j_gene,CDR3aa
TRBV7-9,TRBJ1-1,CASDVGQRVNKGTEAFF
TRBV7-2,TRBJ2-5,CASSLSETQYF
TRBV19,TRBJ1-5,CASVRGQGDQPQHF
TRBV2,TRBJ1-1,CASLGTVNTEAFF
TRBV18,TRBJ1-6,CASSPSLNSPLHF
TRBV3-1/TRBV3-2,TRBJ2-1,CATAGDRYNEQFF
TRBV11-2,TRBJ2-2,CASRPSGRGVTGELFF
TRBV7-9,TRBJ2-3,CASSLATVDTQYF
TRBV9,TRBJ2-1,CASSVDGTGNNEQFF
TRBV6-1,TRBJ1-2,CASNEGWDGYTF
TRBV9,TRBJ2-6,CASSTYRSGANVLTF
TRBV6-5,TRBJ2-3,CASSYSADSPDTQYF
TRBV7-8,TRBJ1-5,CASSPWADQPQHF
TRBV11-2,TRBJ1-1,CASSYRGTGEAFF
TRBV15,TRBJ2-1,CATSRETANEQFF
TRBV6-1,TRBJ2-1,CASSEWTSGGAENEQFF
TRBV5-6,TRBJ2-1,CASSTGTASYNEQFF
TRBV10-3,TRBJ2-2,CAISESGTGGTGELFF
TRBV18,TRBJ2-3,CASSPTGTGGRTDTQYF
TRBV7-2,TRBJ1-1,CASSFTGGNTEAFF
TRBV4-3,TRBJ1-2,CASSPGQGTYGYTF
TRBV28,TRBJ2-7,CASRPAGLLYEQYF
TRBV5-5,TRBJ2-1,CASSFTGTGYAEQFF
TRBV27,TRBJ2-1,CASVRDSATYNEQFF
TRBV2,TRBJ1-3,CASSERGGQFYSGNTIYF
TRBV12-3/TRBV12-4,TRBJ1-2,CASSSGTAYGYTF
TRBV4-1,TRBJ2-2,CASSQEAGRGAGELFF
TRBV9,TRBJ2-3,CASSVWDSASDTQYF
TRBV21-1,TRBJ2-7,CASTTPEGLAYYEQYF
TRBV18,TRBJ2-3,CASSPPQGDTQYF
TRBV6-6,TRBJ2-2,CASSYGQGNTGELFF
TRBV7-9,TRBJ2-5,CASSLVGSGETQYF
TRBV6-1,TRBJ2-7,CASSEARTAYTYEQYF
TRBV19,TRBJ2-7,CASSGLTYEQYF
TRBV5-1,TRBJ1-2,CASSLVRGRIKSYGYTF
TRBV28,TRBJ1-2,CASSSTRTGHYGYTF
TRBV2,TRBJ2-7,CASKIRTKHYEQYF
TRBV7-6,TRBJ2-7,CASSSPGTGTYEQYF
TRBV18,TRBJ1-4,CASSPDQEVTNEKLFF
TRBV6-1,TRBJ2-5,CASSEAGRGRETQYF
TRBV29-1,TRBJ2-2,CSVARQPNTGELFF